Below are 5 T cell receptor beta chains sequenced from a single sample in a study of blood T cell repertoires in COVID-19. TCRdb keeps only in-frame clones here, not all; method: immunoSEQ multiplex PCR. The data contain around 270,000 clones, about 89% of them seen just once; the ten biggest clones take up approximately 0.84%. Sequencing was carried out using peripheral blood. The source is a man aged 30-40 years with acute or convalescent COVID-19.

This clone was observed once. The gene calls are TRBV5-6 and TRBJ2-3, with 7 bases matching TRBD2. The CDR3 extends over 18 amino acids. From germline, CDR1 is SGHDT and CDR2 YYEEEE. V was clipped by 0 bases and J by 3 bases; unmatched bases: 13. DNA of the CDR3: TGTGCCAGCAGCTTGGTTCGGTGGCGGGCGGGAGTGACAGATACGCAGTATTTT. Protein: CASSLVRWRAGVTDTQYF. Together with reference TRBV5-6 and TRBJ2-3, the CDR3 gives the full variable domain: DAGVTQSPTHLIKTRGQQVTLRCSPKSGHDTVSWYQQALGQGPQFIFQYYEEEERQRGNFPDRFSGHQFPNYSSELNVNALLLGDSALYLCASSLVRWRAGVTDTQYFGPGTRLTVL.

The chain couples TRBV5-1 to TRBJ2-2; 7 positions match TRBD1. The CDR3 covers 16 residues. Trimming took 0 bases from V and 12 from J; bases not matched to a gene: 14. Germline values: CDR1 SGHRS, CDR2 YFSETQ. The DNA of the CDR3 is TGCGCCAGCAGCTTGGGCGGCGACAGGGTCGGTATGAAGCTGTTTTTT. Protein product: CASSLGGDRVGMKLFF.

This clone turned up a few times. The V and J genes are TRBV28 and TRBJ1-5, with D tentatively TRBD1 (5 bases). In germline, CDR1 is MDHEN, CDR2 SYDVKM. V was pared by 1 base and J by 0 bases, with 10 bases between. CDR3 length: 16 amino acids. CDR3 region: CASSLYRQLSNQPQHF. CDR3 bases: TGTGCCAGCAGTTTATATCGACAGCTTAGCAATCAGCCCCAGCATTTT.

Only one count was recorded for this clone. The gene calls are TRBV19 and TRBJ1-2, with TRBD1 matching 8 bases. Germline V gene sequence: CDR1 LNHDA, CDR2 SQIVND (reference sequence). This CDR3 region has 15 residues. V dropped 2 bases and J dropped 3; count of bases not matched to a gene: 5. The DNA for the CDR3 is TGTGCCAGTAGTATATCACGGACAGGGCACTATGGCTACACCTTC. Its translation: CASSISRTGHYGYTF.

The rearrangement joins TRBV30 to TRBJ2-2; D is undetermined. The CDR3 totals 13 residues. Trimming shortened V by 0 bases and J by 4 bases, and 6 bases separated the two germline ends. Germline lookup yields CDR1 GTSNPN and CDR2 SVGIG (reference sequence). CDR3 coding DNA: TGTGCCTGGAGTGTATCGGTCACCGGGGAGCTGTTTTTT. This sequence encodes CAWSVSVTGELFF.